The 6 T cell receptor beta chains below were found in one sample sequenced in a study of shared clonotypes between healthy human individuals (TCRdb year 2020). Libraries came from the immunoSEQ multiplex PCR assay. The table comes from immuneACCESS by way of TCRdb, which keeps in-frame sequences with V and J called. Part of the clones is missing from these tables; in studies checked, under half for an unresolved V gene and the rest for unknown reasons. This sample comprises around 550,000 clones, about 96% of them detected only once. Of the sample, under 0.06% falls within the top ten clones. The sequenced sample consisted of naive CD4+ T cells sorted from blood. This specimen's cell subset or site label, per the study, means: CD45RA+ positively selected. Receptor source: a woman in her twenties or thirties in good health.

The genes are TRBV6-5 and TRBJ2-7; maybe TRBD2 (6 bases). Germline V gene data show CDR1 as MNHEY and CDR2 as SVGAGI. The CDR3 extends over 16 amino acids. Trimming stripped 0 bases from V and 1 base from J, with 13 bases between. The CDR3 nucleotides read TGTGCCAGCAGTTACTCGGGGGGAGCTGGGTCCTACGAGCAGTACTTC. This sequence encodes CASSYSGGAGSYEQYF.

The chain joins TRBV6-4 to TRBJ2-3; 11 bases map to TRBD2. The ends lost 1 base at V and 1 base at J; junction bases unmatched: 7. CDR1 is MRHNA, CDR2 SNTAGT, per germline. This CDR3 contains 18 residues. CDR3 amino acids: CASSDCPRLAGRTDTQYF. For the CDR3, the DNA is TGTGCCAGCAGTGACTGCCCCCGACTAGCGGGACGCACAGATACGCAGTATTTT.

The chain combines TRBV28 with TRBJ2-2, with D tentatively TRBD2 (6 bases). V shed 2 bases and J shed 5 bases, with 15 bases lying between them. The CDR3 consists of 16 residues. Germline CDR1 is MDHEN and CDR2 is SYDVKM. In nucleotides, the CDR3 is TGTGCCAGCAGTTTAGCCGGTGCGGGGCGAACCGGGGAGCTGTTTTTT. Translating it yields CASSLAGAGRTGELFF.

CDR3 residues: CASSTREHSYEQYF. The CDR3 coding sequence is TGTGCCAGCAGCACACGGGAGCACTCCTACGAGCAGTACTTC. V usage is TRBV7-2 and J usage is TRBJ2-7; TRBD2 is a possible D gene (6 bases). The CDR3 sequence is 14 residues long. V gave up 5 bases and J gave up 0 bases, with 11 bases separating them. CDR1 is SGHTA, CDR2 FQGNSA, per germline.

The chain couples TRBV5-1 to TRBJ2-7, with D possibly called TRBD1 or TRBD2 (6 bases each). CDR3 size: 15 residues. CDR1 is SGHRS and CDR2 is YFSETQ in the germline V gene. Trimming shortened V by 7 bases and J by 2 bases, and 19 bases separated the two germline ends. This chain's CDR3 is CASRPTRTGTYEQYF. The CDR3 DNA sequence: TGCGCCAGCCGACCGACTAGAACAGGGACCTACGAGCAGTACTTC.

This chain connects TRBV5-1 to TRBJ1-4; D not certain. The CDR3 has 11 residues. The V end was cut by 4 bases, the J end by 8 bases, with 6 bases between. Per germline, CDR1 SGHRS and CDR2 YFSETQ. The CDR3 sequence is CASSNEEKLFF. The CDR3 bases are TGCGCCAGCAGCAATGAGGAAAAACTGTTTTTT. Drawing the rest from reference TRBV5-1 and TRBJ1-4, the complete variable domain is KAGVTQTPRYLIKTRGQQVTLSCSPISGHRSVSWYQQTPGQGLQFLFEYFSETQRNKGNFPGRFSGRQFSNSRSEMNVSTLELGDSALYLCASSNEEKLFFGSGTQLSVL.